This T cell receptor (beta chain) was captured in a study of blood T cell repertoires in COVID-19. For the study at large: Nucleic acid was either cDNA or gDNA, and it came from T cells, B-cell-depleted T cells, or PBMCs.

Germline assignment: CDR1 LGHDT and CDR2 YNNKEL (reference sequence). The CDR3 runs 14 residues. V was pared by 4 bases and J by 3 bases, with 12 bases between. Original processing methods: Counts of nucleated cells, estimated from reference gene primer amplification, were obtained. Assay used: immunoSEQ multiplex PCR; TCRdb lists only in-frame clones, some missing. V and J calls and clone size follow that table, whereas D and trimming were derived from the DNA. The table has around 250,000 clones, around four fifths seen once. The origin of this receptor is a man at least 80 years old with acute or convalescent COVID-19. The sample consisted of peripheral blood. This sequence joins TRBV3-1 (or the pseudogene TRBV3-2) and TRBJ1-2; D possibly corresponds to TRBD1 (6 bases). In nucleotides, the CDR3 is TGTGCCAGCAGCCTCCGACAGGAACACTATGGCTACACCTTC. This codes for CASSLRQEHYGYTF.